The 24 T cell receptor beta chains below were found in one sample sequenced in a study of T cells in Graves' hyperthyroidism and ophthalmopathy. Amplification yielded TCR beta CDR3 regions, with RNA transcripts as the source. The HTBI primer set served for first-round RT-PCR of the TCR CDR3. TCRdb redid the calling of the multiplex PCR reads with MiXCR, one entry per CDR3 protein. The sample yields about 350,000 distinct CDR3 sequences, approximately 19% seen once. Material: blood. The receptors shown here come from a young woman with Graves' hyperthyroidism.

This clonotype appeared once. The genes are TRBV28 and TRBJ2-7; a weak D match, TRBD2 (6 bases). V shed 1 base and J shed 0 bases, with 13 bases lying between them. CDR1 and CDR2 from the germline V gene are MDHEN and SYDVKM. The CDR3 runs to 16 residues. This CDR3 reads CASSLLGGVSSYEQYF. Here the CDR3 DNA reads TGTGCCAGCAGTTTATTGGGCGGGGTAAGCTCCTACGAGCAGTACTTC.

Ten or more counts support this clonotype. The chain is built from TRBV3-1 and TRBJ1-1; D is ambiguous. The CDR3 sequence is 14 residues long. From germline, CDR1 is LGHDT and CDR2 YNNKEL (reference sequence). The V gene lost 0 bases and the J gene lost 4 bases, with 9 bases spanning the gap. The CDR3 reads CASSQDRETTEAFF. The CDR3 DNA reads as TGTGCCAGCAGCCAAGATCGGGAGACCACTGAAGCTTTCTTT.

The sample holds many counts of this clonotype. This chain connects TRBV9 to TRBJ2-2, with D uncertain. The CDR3 totals 16 residues. Germline CDR1 is SGDLS and CDR2 is YYNGEE. Deletions cut 0 bases from V and 0 bases from J, with 9 bases between. The CDR3 coding sequence is TGTGCCAGCAGCGTAGAAGGTAGCCCGAACACCGGGGAGCTGTTTTTT. Translating gives CASSVEGSPNTGELFF. The variable domain in full, with the rest retrieved from reference TRBV9 and TRBJ2-2, is DSGVTQTPKHLITATGQRVTLRCSPRSGDLSVYWYQQSLDQGLQFLIQYYNGEERAKGNILERFSAQQFPDLHSELNLSSLELGDSALYFCASSVEGSPNTGELFFGEGSRLTVL.

The table lists this clonotype with many counts. The chain combines TRBV6-1 with TRBJ2-2, with no clear D. The CDR3 extends over 14 amino acids. Trimming stripped 1 base from V and 4 bases from J, with 7 bases between. Germline-derived CDR1 and CDR2 are MNHNS and SASEGT. This chain's CDR3 is CASSEGGSTGELFF. In nucleotides, the CDR3 is TGTGCCAGCAGTGAAGGCGGAAGCACCGGGGAGCTGTTTTTT.

This clonotype appeared many times. The V call is TRBV6-2 or TRBV6-3, the J call TRBJ2-2, with TRBD1 matching over 7 bases. Germline CDR1 and CDR2: MNHEY and SVGEGT. CDR3 length: 16 residues. V shed 8 bases and J 6 bases; nucleotides not matched to a gene: 15. The CDR3 sequence is CASGERGGEGPGELFF. The CDR3 nucleotides are TGTGCCAGCGGCGAGAGAGGGGGCGAAGGTCCCGGGGAGCTGTTTTTT.

This clonotype was recorded many times. The chain recombines TRBV6-1 with TRBJ2-2, with 12 bases that match TRBD2. The CDR3 contains 16 residues. From germline, CDR1 is MNHNS and CDR2 SASEGT. The V gene end was trimmed by 7 bases and the J gene end by 7 bases; junction bases not matched to a gene: 10. As DNA, the CDR3 is TGTGCCAGCAATCAGCTAGCGGGGGGGCCTCGCGGGGAGCTGTTTTTT. This translates into CASNQLAGGPRGELFF.

This clonotype was seen a few times. The rearrangement links TRBV30 to TRBJ2-7, with D tentatively TRBD2 (6 bases). This CDR3 is 12 amino acids long. V lost 5 bases and J lost 5, with 13 bases in between. The germline CDR1 and CDR2 sequences are GTSNPN and SVGIG (reference sequence). The CDR3 coding sequence is TGTGCCTGGGGTCGGAGGGTACACGAGCAGTACTTC. Translated: CAWGRRVHEQYF.

In this sample, this clonotype turned up many times. The genes are TRBV5-1 and TRBJ1-1; maybe TRBD1 (5 bases). Per germline, CDR1 SGHRS and CDR2 YFSETQ. V lost 3 bases to trimming and J lost 4 bases, with 16 bases between them. This CDR3 is 15 amino acids long. CDR3 coding DNA: TGCGCCAGCAGCTCCCACACGGGGGGATCCACTGAAGCTTTCTTT. Its translation: CASSSHTGGSTEAFF.

This clonotype was seen many times. The chain joins TRBV12-3 or TRBV12-4 to TRBJ2-7; a possible D gene is TRBD1 (6 bases). This CDR3 region has 16 residues. V lost 4 bases and J lost 1, with 17 bases in between. The chain's CDR3 is CASSSLTWGRSYEQYF. The CDR3 nucleotides are TGTGCCAGCAGTTCGTTGACATGGGGGCGATCCTACGAGCAGTACTTC.

The rearrangement uses TRBV11-2 and TRBJ2-2; 9 positions agree with TRBD1. Germline CDR1 reads SGHAT; CDR2 reads FQNNGV. The CDR3 loop spans 15 amino acids. V shed 3 bases and J 5 bases; nucleotides not matched to a gene: 4. CDR3 bases: TGTGCCAGCAGCTTCGGGACAGGGCGAACCGGGGAGCTGTTTTTT. It yields the protein CASSFGTGRTGELFF.

The rearrangement uses TRBV5-1 and TRBJ1-2; D possibly corresponds to TRBD1 (5 bases). Trimming cost V 3 bases and J 6 bases, with 12 bases left between them. The CDR3 length is 13 residues. CDR1 is SGHRS and CDR2 is YFSETQ in the germline V gene. CDR3: CASSSLTGDGYTF. The CDR3 DNA is TGCGCCAGCAGCTCACTTACGGGGGATGGCTACACCTTC.

Ten or more counts support this clonotype. V usage is TRBV20-1 and J usage is TRBJ2-2; D unresolved. V was shortened by 6 bases and J by 0 bases, with 11 bases between the two germline ends. The CDR3 has 14 residues. Germline V gene data show CDR1 as DFQATT and CDR2 as SNEGSKA (reference sequence). CDR3 region: CSARYMTNTGELFF. The CDR3, as DNA: TGCAGTGCCAGATATATGACGAACACCGGGGAGCTGTTTTTT.

A word on this clonotype: Germline is not matched at one junction end, which may reflect a read error. V usage is TRBV12-3 or TRBV12-4 and J usage is TRBJ2-7; tentatively, D is TRBD1 (7 bases). This CDR3 contains 11 residues. CDR3 region: CASSLAGQPFF. CDR3 coding DNA: TGTGCCAGCAGCTTGGCGGGACAGCCTTTCTTC.

This clonotype was recorded at least ten times. The V call is TRBV5-1, the J call TRBJ1-2, with TRBD1 matching 12 bases. V shed 3 bases and J 8 bases; nucleotides not matched to a gene: 8. CDR1 is SGHRS, CDR2 YFSETQ, per germline. The CDR3 loop spans 15 amino acids. This CDR3 reads CASSSHSGTGGGYTF. The DNA for the CDR3 is TGCGCCAGCAGCTCACACTCCGGGACAGGGGGCGGCTACACCTTC. Full variable domain (remainder filled in from reference TRBV5-1 and TRBJ1-2): KAGVTQTPRYLIKTRGQQVTLSCSPISGHRSVSWYQQTPGQGLQFLFEYFSETQRNKGNFPGRFSGRQFSNSRSEMNVSTLELGDSALYLCASSSHSGTGGGYTFGSGTRLTVV.

V usage is TRBV3-1 and J usage is TRBJ2-7, with D perhaps assigned TRBD1 or TRBD2 (6 bases each). V was pared by 8 bases and J by 0 bases, with 17 bases between. CDR3 length: 15 residues. CDR1 and CDR2 (germline): LGHDT, YNNKEL (reference sequence). The CDR3 coding sequence is TGTGCCAGCTGTCGCATAGGGGGGTCCTCCTACGAGCAGTACTTC. It translates to CASCRIGGSSYEQYF.

The sample holds many counts of this clonotype. This chain connects TRBV30 to TRBJ1-5; D remains unclear. The V end lost 1 base, the J end lost 6 bases, and 16 bases lay between the germline ends. The germline gives CDR1 GTSNPN, CDR2 SVGIG (reference sequence). The CDR3 loop spans 15 amino acids. CDR3 bases: TGTGCCTGGAGTGCGAACTTGGAGTTTGGTCAGCCCCAGCATTTT. Amino acids: CAWSANLEFGQPQHF.

This rearrangement joins TRBV20-1 to TRBJ1-2; no firm D call. Germline V gives CDR1 DFQATT, CDR2 SNEGSKA (reference sequence). The CDR3 loop spans 12 amino acids. V was pared by 3 bases and J by 7 bases, with 12 bases between. CDR3 sequence: CSARAGVGGYTF. In DNA form, the CDR3 reads TGCAGTGCTAGGGCCGGGGTTGGTGGCTACACCTTC.

In this sample, this clonotype turned up many times. The chain carries TRBV30 and TRBJ2-2; no definite D call. The CDR3 runs 13 residues. V lost 3 bases, J lost 4 bases, and 9 bases lay in between. Germline CDR1 is GTSNPN and CDR2 is SVGIG (reference sequence). The DNA for the CDR3 is TGTGCCTGGAGAGGAAGGTCCACCGGGGAGCTGTTTTTT. It yields the protein CAWRGRSTGELFF.

V gene TRBV6-2 or TRBV6-3 combines with J gene TRBJ2-6, with no clear D. The CDR3 has 16 amino acids. V gave up 3 bases and J gave up 0 bases, with 9 bases separating them. CDR1 is MNHEY, CDR2 SVGEGT, per germline. The CDR3 sequence: CASSYPHFSGANVLTF. The CDR3 DNA sequence: TGTGCCAGCAGTTATCCTCATTTCTCTGGGGCCAACGTCCTGACTTTC.

The rearrangement links TRBV20-1 to TRBJ1-2; D not resolved. The germline V and J ends were trimmed by 3 bases and 0 bases, with 8 bases remaining between them. The germline gives CDR1 DFQATT, CDR2 SNEGSKA (reference sequence). There are 13 residues in the CDR3. The CDR3 loop is CSASVRSNYGYTF. The CDR3 coding sequence is TGCAGTGCTAGTGTCAGATCTAACTATGGCTACACCTTC.

This clonotype was seen at least ten times. The chain links TRBV20-1 to TRBJ2-7; no clear D. CDR3 size: 12 residues. Trimming stripped 5 bases from V and 4 bases from J, with 12 bases between. The germline V gene encodes CDR1 DFQATT and CDR2 SNEGSKA (reference sequence). The CDR3: CSAGDSGYEQYF. The CDR3 nucleotides are TGCAGTGCTGGGGATAGTGGGTACGAGCAGTACTTC.

Notes on this clonotype: A much more abundant neighbour one base away suggests this may be a read error. It is likely a read error, because the conserved phenylalanine at the end of the CDR3 is missing. The CDR3 loop reads CASIRAASNTGELFL. DNA of the CDR3: TGTGCCAGCATTCGGGCTGCCTCGAACACCGGGGAGCTGTTTCTT. J is TRBJ2-2 and V is TRBV2; no clear D gene. Trimming shortened V by 7 bases and J by 0 bases, and 12 bases separated the two germline ends. This CDR3 has 15 amino acids. In germline, CDR1 is SNHLY, CDR2 FYNNEI.

This clonotype was counted at least ten times. This chain connects TRBV12-3 or TRBV12-4 to TRBJ1-2, with 8 positions matching TRBD1. V trimming: 8 bases; J trimming: 4 bases; junction bases outside the gene matches: 6. The CDR3 is 13 residues long. The CDR3: CASLDRGSYGYTF. The CDR3 bases are TGTGCCAGCCTTGACAGGGGATCCTATGGCTACACCTTC.

The chain joins TRBV7-8 to TRBJ2-7, with a weak D call TRBD2 (5 bases). The V and J ends lost 4 bases and 6 bases respectively, with 13 bases between them. CDR1 is SGHVS and CDR2 is FQNEAQ in the germline V gene. CDR3 size: 13 residues. The CDR3 loop is CASSSFGLSEQYF. CDR3 DNA sequence: TGTGCCAGCAGCTCATTCGGACTTAGCGAGCAGTACTTC.